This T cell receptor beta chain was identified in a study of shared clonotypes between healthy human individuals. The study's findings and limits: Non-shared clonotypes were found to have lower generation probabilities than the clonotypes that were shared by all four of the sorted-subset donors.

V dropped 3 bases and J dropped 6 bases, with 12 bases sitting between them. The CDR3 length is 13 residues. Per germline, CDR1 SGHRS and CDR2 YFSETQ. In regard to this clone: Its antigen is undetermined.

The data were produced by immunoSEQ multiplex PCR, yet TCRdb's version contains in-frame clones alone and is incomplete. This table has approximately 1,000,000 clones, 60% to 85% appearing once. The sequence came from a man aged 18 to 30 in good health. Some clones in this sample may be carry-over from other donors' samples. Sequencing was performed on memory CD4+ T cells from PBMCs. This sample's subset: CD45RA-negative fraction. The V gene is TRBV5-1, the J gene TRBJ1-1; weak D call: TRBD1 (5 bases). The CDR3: CASSWGTDSEAFF. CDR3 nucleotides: TGCGCCAGCAGCTGGGGGACGGACTCTGAAGCTTTCTTT. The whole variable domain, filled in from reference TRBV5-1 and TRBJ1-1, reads KAGVTQTPRYLIKTRGQQVTLSCSPISGHRSVSWYQQTPGQGLQFLFEYFSETQRNKGNFPGRFSGRQFSNSRSEMNVSTLELGDSALYLCASSWGTDSEAFFGQGTRLTVV.